This is a list of T cell receptor beta chains from one sample in a study of graft-versus-host responses after intestinal transplantation. Which antigens these TCRs recognize remains unknown. Only in-frame clones appear in the TCRdb table, and some are missing; sequencing was by immunoSEQ multiplex PCR. The table lists some 150,000 clones, around 90% of them singletons. The source material was unstimulated CD4+ T cells sorted from spleen or lymph node cells, sampled before intestinal transplant. Source of these receptors: a human donor who received an intestinal transplant. Both conserved end residues are part of each CDR3. Each record gives: J gene, clone size, V gene, D gene, CDR3 DNA, CDR3 protein. D genes are given only for firm matches. A row's size may be missing; if present it is once, few, many or a size class.

TRBJ2-5 - TRBV4-3 TRBD1 TGCGCCAGCAGCCAAGAGTGGACAGGGGGACAAGAGACCCAGTACTTC CASSQEWTGGQETQYF
TRBJ1-5 - TRBV5-1 - TGCGCCAGCAGCTTGGCAGGCAATCAGCCCCAGCATTTT CASSLAGNQPQHF
TRBJ2-1 - TRBV11-3 - TGTGCCAGCAGCTTTGGCGGGGCCTCCTACAATGAGCAGTTCTTC CASSFGGASYNEQFF
TRBJ2-1 - TRBV6-5 - TGTGCCAGCAGTTACACAACCCTCCCCAATGAGCAGTTCTTC CASSYTTLPNEQFF
TRBJ1-1 - TRBV4-1 TRBD1 TGCGCCAGCAGCCGGGTGAAGTCCGGGACAGAGAACACTGAAGCTTTCTTT CASSRVKSGTENTEAFF
TRBJ2-3 - TRBV19 - TGTGCCAGTAGTCTCTCCAGGGTGGATACGCAGTATTTT CASSLSRVDTQYF
TRBJ2-7 - TRBV4-2 TRBD1 TGTGCCAGCAGCCAAGATAGCAACAGGGGGCGCGAGCAGTACTTC CASSQDSNRGREQYF
TRBJ2-7 - TRBV28 - TGTGCCAGCAGAAACCAAGTCTACGAGCAGTACTTC CASRNQVYEQYF
TRBJ1-2 - TRBV28 - TGTGCCAGCAGTTGGGCATCGGATACTGGCTACACCTTC CASSWASDTGYTF
TRBJ2-4 - TRBV18 TRBD1 TGTGCCAGCTCACGAGGGGGACAGGGAGGAGCCAAAAACATTCAGTACTTC CASSRGGQGGAKNIQYF
TRBJ2-1 - TRBV19 TRBD2 TGTGCCAGTAGGAGACTAGCGGAAGCCTACAATGAGCAGTTCTTC CASRRLAEAYNEQFF
TRBJ1-1 - TRBV27 - TGTGCCAGCAGTTTCCGGGGGCGAGAGGACACTGAAGCTTTCTTT CASSFRGREDTEAFF
TRBJ2-7 - TRBV25-1 - TGTGCCAGCAGTGAATATAGGGGGTCCACCTACGAGCAGTACTTC CASSEYRGSTYEQYF
TRBJ2-1 - TRBV5-1 TRBD2 TGCGCCAGCAGCTTGGGGACTAGCGGAGTCCACAATGAGCAGTTCTTC CASSLGTSGVHNEQFF
TRBJ1-1 once TRBV2 - TGTGCCAGCATGCGGGAGATGAACACTGAAGCTTTCTTT CASMREMNTEAFF
TRBJ1-2 - TRBV19 - TGTGCCAGTAGTATTCCCGGACAGTTAGCTAACTATGGCTACACCTTC CASSIPGQLANYGYTF
TRBJ2-7 - TRBV28 TRBD1 TGTGCCAGCCGAACGGGACAGCTGGGCTCCTACGAGCAGTACTTC CASRTGQLGSYEQYF
TRBJ1-2 - TRBV7-2 - TGTGCCAGCAGCTTTTCACCGAACTATGGCTACACCTTC CASSFSPNYGYTF
TRBJ2-7 - TRBV11-2 TRBD1 TGTGCCAGCAGCTTCGGGACAGCGTACGAGCAGTACTTC CASSFGTAYEQYF
TRBJ1-1 - TRBV6-5 - TGTGCCAGCAGTTACCTCGGCGGGAACACTGAAGCTTTCTTT CASSYLGGNTEAFF
TRBJ1-4 - TRBV11-2 TRBD1 TGTGCCAGCAGCTTAGGGGGACAGGGTTTTGAAAAACTGTTTTTT CASSLGGQGFEKLFF
TRBJ2-1 - TRBV6-5 - TGTGCCAGCAGTTACGAGGATGAGCAGTTCTTC CASSYEDEQFF
TRBJ1-2 - TRBV4-3 - TGCGCCAGCAGCCAAGATGGGGCGTTGGTCTATGGCTACACCTTC CASSQDGALVYGYTF
TRBJ2-7 - TRBV9 TRBD1 TGTGCCAGCAGCCCCACGACAGGGGAAGCCGAGCAGTACTTC CASSPTTGEAEQYF
TRBJ2-1 - TRBV18 TRBD1 TGTGCCAGCTCACCACCTAACCGGGACAGGTCCTACAATGAGCAGTTCTTC CASSPPNRDRSYNEQFF
TRBJ1-1 - TRBV28 - TGTGCCAGCATTCGGGGCGACACTGAAGCTTTCTTT CASIRGDTEAFF
TRBJ2-5 - TRBV19 - TGTGCCAGTAGTATCCGGCCGGCCGGTGAGACCCAGTACTTC CASSIRPAGETQYF
TRBJ1-5 once TRBV6-5 - TGTGCCACCGCGGGGGGTGGCAATCAGCCCCAGCATTTT CATAGGGNQPQHF